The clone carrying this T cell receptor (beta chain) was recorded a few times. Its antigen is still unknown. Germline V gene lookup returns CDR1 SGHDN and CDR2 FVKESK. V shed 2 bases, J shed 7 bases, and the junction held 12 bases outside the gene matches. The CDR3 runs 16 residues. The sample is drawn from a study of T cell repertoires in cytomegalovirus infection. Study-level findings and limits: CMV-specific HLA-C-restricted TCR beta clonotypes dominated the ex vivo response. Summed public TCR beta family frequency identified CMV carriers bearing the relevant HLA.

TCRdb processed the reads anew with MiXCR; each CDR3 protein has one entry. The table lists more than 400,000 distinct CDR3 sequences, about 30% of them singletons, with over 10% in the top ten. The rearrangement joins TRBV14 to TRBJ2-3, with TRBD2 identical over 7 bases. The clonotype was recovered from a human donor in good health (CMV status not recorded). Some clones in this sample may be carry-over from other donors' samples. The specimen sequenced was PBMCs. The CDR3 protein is CASSQPLAPRGNTQYF. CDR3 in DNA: TGTGCCAGCAGCCAACCACTAGCGCCCCGGGGAAATACGCAGTATTTT. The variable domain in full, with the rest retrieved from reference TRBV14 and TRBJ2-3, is EAGVTQFPSHSVIEKGQTVTLRCDPISGHDNLYWYRRVMGKEIKFLLHFVKESKQDESGMPNNRFLAERTGGTYSTLKVQPAELEDSGVYFCASSQPLAPRGNTQYFGPGTRLTVL.